This passage covers 18 T cell receptor beta chains from one sample sequenced in a study of cytomegalovirus exposure and HLA in healthy donors. PCR employed 60 Vbeta and 13 Jbeta primers. Produced via immunoSEQ multiplex PCR; TCRdb's table is partial and in-frame only. The sample includes around 120,000 clones, 70% to 85% of them seen just once. The sample comprised PBMCs. All receptors come from a boy aged 2 to 10 in good health and CMV-seronegative.

The chain is built from TRBV6-1 and TRBJ2-3; TRBD2 aligns across 7 bases. Trimming cost V 3 bases and J 6 bases; bases outside gene matches: 9. Germline loops: CDR1 MNHNS, CDR2 SASEGT. The CDR3 contains 15 residues. CDR3 loop: CASSDIAEAGDTQYF. The CDR3 DNA reads TGTGCCAGCAGTGATATAGCGGAAGCGGGGGATACGCAGTATTTT.

DNA of the CDR3: TGTGCCAGCAGCAACATCGGGGGAAGGAACACTGAAGCTTTCTTT. Translated, it gives CASSNIGGRNTEAFF. V gene TRBV9 combines with J gene TRBJ1-1; the D gene is possibly TRBD1 (5 bases). This CDR3 has 15 amino acids. V gave up 4 bases and J gave up 1 base, with 14 bases separating them. CDR1 is SGDLS, CDR2 YYNGEE, per germline. Full variable domain (missing parts from reference TRBV9 and TRBJ1-1): DSGVTQTPKHLITATGQRVTLRCSPRSGDLSVYWYQQSLDQGLQFLIQYYNGEERAKGNILERFSAQQFPDLHSELNLSSLELGDSALYFCASSNIGGRNTEAFFGQGTRLTVV.

V and J are TRBV7-9 and TRBJ1-1, with TRBD1 identical over 8 bases. This CDR3 is 13 amino acids long. J lost 6 bases, V lost 4 bases, and 4 bases had no gene match. Germline CDR1 SEHNR, CDR2 FQNEAQ (reference sequence). This chain's CDR3 is CASSSTQGAEAFF. The CDR3 DNA sequence: TGTGCCAGCAGCTCAACACAGGGGGCTGAAGCTTTCTTT.

The chain uses TRBV7-2 and TRBJ2-7, with TRBD2 matching over 12 bases. From germline, CDR1 is SGHTA and CDR2 FQGNSA. Trimming removed 2 bases from V and 4 bases from J; junction bases left unmatched: 0. The CDR3 runs 14 residues. CDR3 nucleotide sequence: TGTGCCAGCAGCTTACTAGCGGGGGGGTACGAGCAGTACGTC. It translates to CASSLLAGGYEQYV.

This sequence joins TRBV29-1 and TRBJ2-5; the D is unclear. This CDR3 contains 13 residues. CDR1 is SQVTM and CDR2 is ANQGSEA in the germline V gene. Trimming removed 5 bases at V and 1 base at J, with 11 bases between. CDR3 DNA sequence: TGCAGCGTTTTGAGAAATACCCAAGAGACCCAGTACTTC. Its protein product is CSVLRNTQETQYF.

On this clone itself: Other DNA sequences in the same sample also yield this CDR3. The chain employs TRBV4-2 and TRBJ2-5; 8 bases are shared with TRBD2. The CDR3 totals 15 residues. Germline assignment: CDR1 LGHNA and CDR2 YNFKEQ. V lost 0 bases to trimming and J lost 1 base; unmatched junction nucleotides: 1. The CDR3 reads CASSQDRGGQETQYF. CDR3 coding DNA: TGTGCCAGCAGCCAAGATCGGGGGGGCCAAGAGACCCAGTACTTC.

The chain couples TRBV7-9 to TRBJ2-3; the D gene is possibly TRBD1 (5 bases). Germline loops: CDR1 SEHNR, CDR2 FQNEAQ (reference sequence). The V gene lost 6 bases and the J gene lost 1 base, with 11 bases spanning the gap. This CDR3 is 14 amino acids long. Written as DNA, the CDR3 is TGTGCCAGCAGTGGGGCTCCCCGCACAGATACGCAGTATTTT. Its protein product is CASSGAPRTDTQYF.

The J gene is TRBJ1-1, the V gene TRBV10-3; D is unclear. With 6 bases removed from V and 5 bases from J, the gap between germline ends came to 16 bases. This CDR3 contains 14 residues. In germline, CDR1 is ENHRY, CDR2 SYGVKD. CDR3 sequence (DNA): TGTGCCATCAGGGAGGGAGGGTTAGAGACTGAAGCTTTCTTT. Its translation: CAIREGGLETEAFF.

The count of this clone is one. The V gene is TRBV14, the J gene TRBJ2-2; the match to TRBD2 covers 11 bases. Germline CDR1 and CDR2: SGHDN and FVKESK. CDR3 length: 18 amino acids. The V and J ends lost 3 bases and 4 bases, in that order; junction bases with no gene match: 10. In nucleotides, the CDR3 is TGTGCCAGCAGCCAGAAGACTAGCGGGGTCGTCGGCACCGGGGAGCTGTTTTTT. It specifies CASSQKTSGVVGTGELFF.

To note about this clone: The sample holds other DNA sequences that translate to the same CDR3. The V and J genes are TRBV6-4 and TRBJ1-2, with D hard to call. Germline V gene lookup returns CDR1 MRHNA and CDR2 SNTAGT. The CDR3 is 15 amino acids. Trimming pared 3 bases from V and 4 bases from J, leaving 15 bases between. CDR3 DNA: TGTGCCAGCAGTGATTCCGCGGGTGTGGGCTATGGCTACACCTTC. It encodes CASSDSAGVGYGYTF.

This clone was seen once. This chain connects TRBV9 to TRBJ2-2, with 9 bases fitting TRBD1. The trim removed 3 bases at V and 1 base at J, leaving 10 bases unmatched. This CDR3 is 18 amino acids long. The germline V gene has CDR1 SGDLS and CDR2 YYNGEE. In nucleotides, the CDR3 is TGTGCCAGCAGCGAGGGGGGACAGGGTGGGGGGAACACCGGGGAGCTGTTTTTT. This codes for CASSEGGQGGGNTGELFF.

This clone showed up just once. The rearrangement links TRBV6-5 to TRBJ2-1; D possibly corresponds to TRBD2 (6 bases). Trimming took off 0 bases at V and 0 bases at J, with 6 bases between the two ends. Germline V gene data show CDR1 as MNHEY and CDR2 as SVGAGI. This CDR3 region has 15 residues. CDR3 bases: TGTGCCAGCAGTTACTCCGGGAGCTCCTACAATGAGCAGTTCTTC. Translation gives CASSYSGSSYNEQFF.

The chain recombines TRBV6-5 with TRBJ1-1, with a possible D match to TRBD1 (5 bases). Per germline, CDR1 MNHEY and CDR2 SVGAGI. This CDR3 is 13 amino acids long. V shed 6 bases and J shed 6 bases, with 14 bases lying between them. As DNA, the CDR3 is TGTGCCAGCAGGCCCGGGGGGGGAGCTGAAGCTTTCTTT. Translated: CASRPGGGAEAFF.

CDR3 sequence: CASSVSPGVGDEKLFF. DNA of the CDR3: TGTGCCAGCAGCGTATCGCCAGGGGTAGGAGATGAAAAACTGTTTTTT. The genes are TRBV9 and TRBJ1-4, with D perhaps TRBD1 (6 bases). Trimming took off 1 base at V and 6 bases at J, with 16 bases between the two ends. Germline V gene sequence: CDR1 SGDLS, CDR2 YYNGEE. This CDR3 is 16 amino acids long.

The chain joins TRBV5-1 to TRBJ2-3; TRBD1 matches at 7 bases. Germline V lookup: CDR1 SGHRS, CDR2 YFSETQ. The CDR3 spans 15 residues. Unmatched junction bases numbered 8, after V lost 3 bases and J lost 4 bases. The CDR3 protein is CASSSTGVQADTQYF. CDR3 nucleotides: TGCGCCAGCAGCTCTACAGGGGTCCAGGCAGATACGCAGTATTTT.

The chain employs TRBV10-3 and TRBJ2-1; 8 bases are shared with TRBD2. The CDR3 is 16 residues long. Germline CDR1 and CDR2: ENHRY and SYGVKD. The trim removed 0 bases at V and 3 bases at J, leaving 4 bases unmatched. The CDR3 spells CAISESSGGRYNEQFF. CDR3 sequence (DNA): TGTGCCATCAGTGAGTCGAGCGGGGGCCGCTACAATGAGCAGTTCTTC.

The chain links TRBV7-6 to TRBJ1-3, with D tentatively TRBD1 (6 bases). Germline-derived CDR1 and CDR2 are SGHVS and FNYEAQ. Trimming removed 3 bases at V and 4 bases at J, with 10 bases between. The CDR3 loop spans 14 amino acids. CDR3 coding DNA: TGTGCCAGCAGCTTGGGGGCTTTAGGAAACACCATATATTTT. It is translated as CASSLGALGNTIYF.

The table lists this clone with a few counts. The chain is built from TRBV4-2 and TRBJ1-5; D possibly corresponds to TRBD1 (6 bases). The germline V gene encodes CDR1 LGHNA and CDR2 YNFKEQ. The CDR3 is made up of 16 amino acids. V lost 1 base and J lost 6, with 16 bases in between. The CDR3 protein is CASSQGGEQGTQPQHF. Written as DNA, the CDR3 is TGTGCCAGCAGCCAAGGTGGGGAACAGGGAACTCAGCCCCAGCATTTT.